This T cell receptor (beta chain) was documented in a study of blood T cell repertoires in COVID-19. Study-level background: Samples of COVID-19 (acute and convalescent) were obtained from the United States, Italy and Spain.

As processed by the authors: Estimated nucleated cell counts came from reference gene primer amplification. Profiled with immunoSEQ multiplex PCR; TCRdb holds only in-frame clones, not every one. The DNA gave D and trimming, while V, J and clone size come from that table. The table shows roughly 140,000 clones, with 85% to 90% occurring only once. Germline CDR1 KGHSH, CDR2 LQKENI. The CDR3 is 13 amino acids. Trimming pared 2 bases from V and 8 bases from J, leaving 9 bases between. The rearrangement links TRBV18 to TRBJ1-4, with D unresolved. Sequencing was done on a sample of peripheral blood. This receptor was obtained from a woman older than 75 with acute or convalescent COVID-19. The CDR3: CASSPGEGEKLFF. CDR3 DNA sequence: TGTGCCAGCTCACCAGGAGAAGGAGAAAAACTGTTTTTT.